This record looks at one T cell receptor beta chain sequence and its context. Its matching antigen is unknown. The record originates from a study of PD-1 blockade in classical Hodgkin lymphoma. Described time point: newly diagnosed, previously untreated cHL patient sample. PBMCs representing newly diagnosed, untreated classical Hodgkin lymphoma functioned as the comparison. Profiled with immunoSEQ multiplex PCR; TCRdb holds only in-frame clones, not every one. The repertoire holds some 17,000 clones, with 80% to 90% as singletons. General observations from the study: Relapsed/refractory patients reportedly had the lowest baseline TCR diversity, below newly diagnosed patients, who were below healthy donors. No one has yet defined what causes the repertoire differences, which may be disease activity or prior therapy.

The CDR3 totals 10 residues. Between the trimmed V and J ends, which lost 4 bases and 3 bases, there was a span of 0 bases. CDR1 is LNHDA, CDR2 SQIVND, per germline (reference sequence). Specimen: peripheral blood mononuclear cells (PBMCs). The sequence came from a human donor with classical Hodgkin lymphoma. The chain employs TRBV19 and TRBJ2-5; D is ambiguous. The CDR3 loop is CASSKETQYF. Here the CDR3 DNA reads TGTGCCAGTAGTAAAGAGACCCAGTACTTC.